A selection of T cell receptor beta chains follows, all from one sample in a study of glioma-infiltrating T cells. Using its own MiXCR run on the multiplex PCR reads, TCRdb lists one record per CDR3 protein. Of around 350,000 distinct CDR3 sequences listed, around 45% are singletons. Sequencing was performed on glioma tissue, nonneoplastic brain tissue, or PBMCs (not recorded which). The receptors come from a human donor with low-grade glioma or glioblastoma, undergoing nonglioma brain surgery, or in good health (not recorded which). Each CDR3 is given with its conserved first and last residue. Fields, in order: clone size, V gene, D gene, J gene, CDR3 DNA, CDR3 protein. The D gene is left open where the match is weak. The size field is filled for only some rows; it gives once, few, many or a size class.

>many|TRBV20-1|TRBD1|TRBJ1-5
TGCAGTGGGTGTAGGACAGGGGGCTCGGGTCAGCCCCAGCATTTT
CSGCRTGGSGQPQHF
>few|TRBV4-1|NA|TRBJ2-4
TGCGCCAGCAGCCCCCACAAGTCCCGGACTAACATTCAGTACTTC
CASSPHKSRTNIQYF
>few|TRBV12-3/TRBV12-4|NA|TRBJ2-4
TGTGCCAGCAGGTCTAAGTCGCGGGGCAAAAACATTCAGTACTTC
CASRSKSRGKNIQYF
>many|TRBV28|NA|TRBJ2-7
TGTGCCAGCAGTTCGATAAAGAACAGGGCTTACGAGCAGTACTTC
CASSSIKNRAYEQYF
>NA|TRBV6-5|NA|TRBJ1-2
TGTGCCAGCAGTACGCCCGGGGGGGGGTGGTCTGGCTACACCTTC
CASSTPGGGWSGYTF
>NA|TRBV28|NA|TRBJ2-5
TGTGCCAGCAGCCCCTGGGAGACCCAGTACTTC
CASSPWETQYF
>few|TRBV20-1|TRBD1|TRBJ2-7
TGCAGTGCCAACAGACAGGGGGATTTCTACGAGCAGTACTTC
CSANRQGDFYEQYF
>few|TRBV28|TRBD2|TRBJ2-6
TGTGCCAGCAGTTCGCCGCGGCAATCCGGGAGGGCTGGTGGGGCCAACGTCCTGACTTTC
CASSSPRQSGRAGGANVLTF
>few|TRBV2|NA|TRBJ1-1
TGTGCCAGCAGCGTCCGCGAGGACACTGAAGCTTTCTTT
CASSVREDTEAFF
>NA|TRBV11-3|NA|TRBJ2-3
TGTGCCAGCAGCTTTGGCCGATCCACCTTCACAGATACGCAGTATTTT
CASSFGRSTFTDTQYF
>once|TRBV28|TRBD2|TRBJ2-1
TGTGCCAGCAGTTTAAACGGACTAGCGGGGCACTACAATGAGCAGTTCTTC
CASSLNGLAGHYNEQFF
>NA|TRBV7-3|TRBD2|TRBJ2-1
TGTGCCAGCACCCGACTAGCCGTTTCCTACAATGAGCAGTTCTTC
CASTRLAVSYNEQFF
>NA|TRBV11-2|NA|TRBJ2-3
TGTGCCAGCAGCTTTATAGGCACAGATACGCGGTATTTT
CASSFIGTDTRYF
>once|TRBV7-2|TRBD2|TRBJ2-1
TGTGCCAGCAGCATGGGACTAGCGTACAATGAGCAGTTCTTC
CASSMGLAYNEQFF
>NA|TRBV7-9|NA|TRBJ1-1
TGTGCCAGCAGCTGGGAGGACTCTTGGTGGACTGAAGCTTTCTTT
CASSWEDSWWTEAFF
>few|TRBV20-1|NA|TRBJ2-7
TGCAGTGCTAGTCGTCAGGGCAGGCCCTTCTTC
CSASRQGRPFF
>few|TRBV6-1|NA|TRBJ2-5
TGTGCCAGCCTACAACTGGGGAAGCCCCTTTTTCAAGAGACCCAGTACTTC
CASLQLGKPLFQETQYF
>many|TRBV6-1|NA|TRBJ2-7
TGTGCCAGCAGTGAAGGACAGGGACTCTCCTACGAGCAGTACTTC
CASSEGQGLSYEQYF
>NA|TRBV6-2/TRBV6-3|NA|TRBJ1-3
TGTGCCAGCAGACACTCGAGTAAGGCGGGACACGGAGGAAACACCATATATTTT
CASRHSSKAGHGGNTIYF
>many|TRBV6-2/TRBV6-3|TRBD2|TRBJ2-1
TGTGCCAGCAGCCCGGGACTAGCATCCTTCGATGAGCAGTTCTTC
CASSPGLASFDEQFF
>many|TRBV20-1|NA|TRBJ1-2
TGCAGTGCTAGCCTAGACATCTATGGCTACACCTTC
CSASLDIYGYTF
>NA|TRBV24-1|NA|TRBJ2-3
TGTGCCACCAGTGATTCGGCAGAGTATTTCACAGATACGCAGTATTTT
CATSDSAEYFTDTQYF
>NA|TRBV28|NA|TRBJ2-2
TGTGCCAGCAGTTCCTCAGGGACCGGGGAGCTGCTTTTT
CASSSSGTGELLF